This passage covers 18 T cell receptor beta chains from one sample sequenced in a study of blood T cells in healthy people across ages. A second PCR, run for about 6 to 11 cycles, used a sample-barcoded 5' primer plus a J-beta primer mix. TCRdb reprocessed the 5' RACE reads with MiXCR, giving one entry per CDR3 protein. The repertoire consists of around 1,500,000 distinct CDR3 sequences, with roughly 40% occurring once and the leading ten covering 7.9%. Sequencing was done on a sample of blood. The origin of the receptors is a woman under 30 in good health.

This chain joins TRBV6-1 and TRBJ1-2; no firm D call. In germline, CDR1 is MNHNS, CDR2 SASEGT. This CDR3 has 14 residues. V dropped 3 bases and J dropped 4 bases, with 12 bases sitting between them. The CDR3 region has the DNA TGTGCCAGCAGTGACGCGGACGGACCCTATGGCTACACCTTC. Residues: CASSDADGPYGYTF.

This clonotype was seen many times. The chain uses TRBV29-1 and TRBJ2-7; the D is unclear. The CDR3 is made up of 11 amino acids. Germline CDR1 reads SQVTM; CDR2 reads ANQGSEA. Trimming stripped 3 bases from V and 6 bases from J, with 9 bases between. The CDR3 reads CSVDGETEQYF. The CDR3 DNA is TGCAGCGTTGATGGTGAAACCGAGCAGTACTTC.

This chain connects TRBV20-1 to TRBJ2-2; 11 bases map to TRBD2. The CDR3 covers 18 residues. V shed 0 bases and J 4 bases; nucleotides not matched to a gene: 10. From germline, CDR1 is DFQATT and CDR2 SNEGSKA (reference sequence). CDR3 amino acids: CSARETSGGPISTGELFF. The CDR3 DNA reads TGCAGTGCTAGAGAAACTAGCGGGGGACCAATATCCACCGGGGAGCTGTTTTTT.

The gene calls are TRBV9 and TRBJ2-7; 10 bases are a match to TRBD2. Trimming at V came to 4 bases and at J to 6 bases, leaving 7 bases not matched to a gene. This CDR3 region has 14 residues. Germline V gene data show CDR1 as SGDLS and CDR2 as YYNGEE. The CDR3 region is CASSPRLAGVEQYF. The CDR3 nucleotides are TGTGCCAGCAGCCCGAGACTAGCGGGTGTCGAGCAGTACTTC.

CDR3 protein: CASSKAGKTDTQYF. In nucleotides, the CDR3 is TGTGCCAGCAGCAAAGCGGGAAAGACAGATACGCAGTATTTT. The chain has TRBV7-9 and TRBJ2-3; 7 bases are shared with TRBD2. CDR1 is SEHNR and CDR2 is FQNEAQ in the germline V gene (reference sequence). The junction had 5 bases not matched to a gene; V was cut back by 5 bases and J by 3 bases. The CDR3 spans 14 residues.

This clonotype showed up many times. DNA of the CDR3: TGTGCCAGCAGCAATGGGAACTCCAGGGCAGATACGCAGTATTTT. Protein product: CASSNGNSRADTQYF. This chain uses TRBV21-1 with TRBJ2-3; the table names TRBD1, a call not compared with the DNA. TRBV21-1 is a listed pseudogene. The CDR3 is 15 residues long.

This clonotype was detected a few times. The chain combines TRBV29-1 with TRBJ1-1; D not certain. CDR1 is SQVTM and CDR2 is ANQGSEA in the germline V gene. Between the trimmed V and J ends, which lost 3 bases and 2 bases, there was a span of 19 bases. The CDR3 runs 16 residues. The CDR3 loop is CSVEDLASGTNTEAFF. The CDR3, as DNA: TGCAGCGTTGAGGATTTGGCCTCAGGAACTAACACTGAAGCTTTCTTT.

This clonotype turned up a few times. The chain uses TRBV5-1 and TRBJ1-3, with TRBD1 identical over 9 bases. This CDR3 contains 16 residues. J was trimmed by 0 bases and V by 3 bases; bases with no gene match: 4. The germline V gene encodes CDR1 SGHRS and CDR2 YFSETQ. CDR3 sequence: CASSSGTGFSGNTIYF. The CDR3 coding sequence is TGCGCCAGCAGCTCCGGGACAGGGTTCTCTGGAAACACCATATATTTT. Full variable domain (outside the CDR3, taken from reference TRBV5-1 and TRBJ1-3): KAGVTQTPRYLIKTRGQQVTLSCSPISGHRSVSWYQQTPGQGLQFLFEYFSETQRNKGNFPGRFSGRQFSNSRSEMNVSTLELGDSALYLCASSSGTGFSGNTIYFGEGSWLTVV.

The chain recombines TRBV23-1 with TRBJ2-5, with D maybe TRBD1 (7 bases). TRBV23-1 counts as an open reading frame of uncertain function. CDR3 length: 17 amino acids. V was pared by 2 bases and J by 11 bases, with 27 bases between. The CDR3 reads CASSQILRRGRNNEQYF. The CDR3 nucleotides are TGCGCCAGCAGTCAAATCCTCCGGAGGGGGCGAAACAATGAGCAGTACTTC.

The genes are TRBV5-1 and TRBJ2-1; 9 bases map to TRBD2. Germline V CDR1 and CDR2: SGHRS, YFSETQ. The CDR3 runs 16 residues. Unmatched junction bases numbered 13, after V lost 6 bases and J lost 6 bases. CDR3 sequence reads: CASKGPLAGAGNEQFF. The CDR3 DNA sequence: TGCGCCAGCAAGGGGCCCTTAGCGGGAGCAGGCAATGAGCAGTTCTTC.

This clonotype was observed a handful of times. The J gene is TRBJ2-5, the V gene TRBV12-3 or TRBV12-4; D is perhaps TRBD2 (7 bases). V was cut by 6 bases and J by 4 bases, with 15 bases left in between. The CDR3 runs to 14 residues. The CDR3 spells CASRHWGGLETQYF. In DNA, the CDR3 is TGTGCCAGCAGACATTGGGGGGGCCTAGAGACCCAGTACTTC.

The sample holds a few counts of this clonotype. The V and J genes are TRBV28 and TRBJ2-7; 8 nucleotides agree with TRBD2. From germline, CDR1 is MDHEN and CDR2 SYDVKM. This CDR3 is 15 amino acids long. The ends lost 8 bases at V and 6 bases at J; junction bases unmatched: 15. For the CDR3, the DNA is TGTGCCAGCTCCTCCCGGAGAGCGGGAGAGCGCGAGCAGTACTTC. It translates to CASSSRRAGEREQYF.

The chain couples TRBV7-6 to TRBJ2-1; D is uncertain. Germline V gene data show CDR1 as SGHVS and CDR2 as FNYEAQ. The CDR3 covers 15 residues. The V and J ends lost 5 bases and 2 bases respectively, with 13 bases between them. The CDR3 sequence is CASSTLIPPYNEQFF. CDR3 nucleotides: TGTGCCAGCAGCACTCTTATTCCACCCTACAATGAGCAGTTCTTC.

The genes are TRBV15 and TRBJ1-2; D perhaps matches TRBD1 (5 bases). Germline values: CDR1 LNHNV, CDR2 YYDKDF (reference sequence). The CDR3 length is 16 residues. V shed 0 bases and J shed 7 bases, with 18 bases lying between them. CDR3 sequence reads: CATSRDGAATVRGYTF. DNA for the CDR3: TGTGCCACCAGCAGAGATGGGGCAGCCACTGTCCGTGGCTACACCTTC.

The V gene is TRBV24-1, the J gene TRBJ2-5; D is possibly TRBD1 (6 bases). V was trimmed by 11 bases and J by 11 bases, leaving 35 bases between them. The CDR3 consists of 17 residues. Germline-derived CDR1 and CDR2 are KGHDR and SFDVKD. DNA of the CDR3: TGTGCCATCGGGGATCCTACTTCTGGACAGACATACAATGAGCAGTACTTC. Translation gives CAIGDPTSGQTYNEQYF.

The genes are TRBV12-5 and TRBJ2-1; 9 bases fit TRBD1. This CDR3 comprises 14 residues. CDR1 and CDR2 from the germline V gene are LGHNT and FRNRAP. Trimming at V came to 8 bases and at J to 9 bases, leaving 11 bases not matched to a gene. The CDR3 DNA follows: TGTGCTAGTCAAAGACAGGGGGTTGAGTTTGAGCAGTTCTTC. This gives the protein CASQRQGVEFEQFF.

This clonotype was recorded only once. The chain combines TRBV6-1 with TRBJ1-1, with 9 positions matching TRBD1. The trim removed 4 bases at V and 6 bases at J, leaving 6 bases unmatched. CDR1 MNHNS and CDR2 SASEGT come from the germline V gene. This CDR3 has 14 amino acids. CDR3 protein: CASSVGDRVSEAFF. The DNA of the CDR3 is TGTGCCAGCAGTGTCGGGGACAGGGTCTCTGAAGCTTTCTTT.

Turning to this clonotype: The junction departs from germline at one end; a sequencing error may be responsible. This chain joins TRBV25-1 and TRBJ2-1; D might be TRBD2 (5 bases). Germline V gene data show CDR1 as MGHDK and CDR2 as SYGVNS. The CDR3 contains 15 residues. The CDR3 loop is CASGDSGSSYNEQFF. The CDR3 DNA reads TGTGCCAGCGGTGATTCGGGAAGCTCCTACAATGAGCAGTTCTTC.